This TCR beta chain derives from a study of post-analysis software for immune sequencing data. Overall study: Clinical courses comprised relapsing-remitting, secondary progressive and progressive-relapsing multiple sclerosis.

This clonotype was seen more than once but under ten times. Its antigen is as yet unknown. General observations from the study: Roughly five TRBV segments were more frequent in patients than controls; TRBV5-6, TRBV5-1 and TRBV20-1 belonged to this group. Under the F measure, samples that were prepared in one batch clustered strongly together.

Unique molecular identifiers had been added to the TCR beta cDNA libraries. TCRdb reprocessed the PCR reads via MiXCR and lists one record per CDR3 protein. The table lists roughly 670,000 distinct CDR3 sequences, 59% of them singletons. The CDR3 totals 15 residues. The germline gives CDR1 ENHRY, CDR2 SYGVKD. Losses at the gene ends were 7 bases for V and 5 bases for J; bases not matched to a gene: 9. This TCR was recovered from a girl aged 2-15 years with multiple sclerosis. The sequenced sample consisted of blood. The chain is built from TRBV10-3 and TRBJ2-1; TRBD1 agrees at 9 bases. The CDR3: CAITPGQGWDNEQFF. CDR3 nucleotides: TGTGCCATCACTCCGGGACAGGGATGGGACAATGAGCAGTTCTTC.